These T cell receptor beta chains were read from a single sample in a study of monozygotic twins with inflammatory bowel disease. TCRdb derives one entry per CDR3 protein from the 5' RACE reads, leaving out DNA. In all, the sample yields more than 350,000 distinct CDR3 sequences. The specimen was blood. The receptors come from a human donor with ulcerative colitis or Crohn's disease, or a healthy co-twin of an affected twin (not recorded which). Both conserved end residues are part of each CDR3. Fields, in order: J gene, V gene, CDR3 protein.

TRBJ2-6	TRBV5-5	CASSLWGPGANVLTF
TRBJ2-1	TRBV6-6	CASSYVGNEQFF
TRBJ1-4	TRBV18	CASSPGLGEKLFF
TRBJ2-7	TRBV5-1	CASSLRTEEAPKSHEQYF
TRBJ2-1	TRBV4-3	CASSQDHTGGAKFF
TRBJ2-2	TRBV11-2	CASSGTGDTGELFF
TRBJ1-6	TRBV6-1	CASNGGPSSYNSPLHF
TRBJ2-3	TRBV7-2	CASSFPGARDTQYF
TRBJ1-5	TRBV27	CASSFGAGNQPQHF
TRBJ2-1	TRBV20-1	CSARGLAGASYEQFF
TRBJ2-1	TRBV5-5	CASSLGLAREQFF
TRBJ2-1	TRBV19	CATLGGRDEQFF
TRBJ2-7	TRBV11-2	CASSPRMDFSYEQYF
TRBJ1-5	TRBV19	CASSGGTEAWSNQPQHF
TRBJ1-1	TRBV6-1	CASSFPRTAEAFF
TRBJ2-7	TRBV12-3/TRBV12-4	CASSRRTGTEQYF
TRBJ2-7	TRBV4-1	CASSPLGTAYEQYF
TRBJ1-1	TRBV20-1	CSARQPTEAFF
TRBJ2-2	TRBV15	CATSRGSEPTVRTGELFF
TRBJ2-1	TRBV4-3	CASSHLGRSDEQFF
TRBJ1-2	TRBV6-5	CASSYGAWDLSYGYTF
TRBJ1-6	TRBV30	CAWRRFSDSPLHF
TRBJ1-5	TRBV6-6	CASSYSTGSQPQHF
TRBJ2-7	TRBV25-1	CASSATGTSKCYEQYF
TRBJ2-2	TRBV11-2	CASSSAVRGWFF
TRBJ1-2	TRBV3-1	CASSQRRQNYGYTF
TRBJ1-1	TRBV7-9	CASSLDGRPSRAFF
TRBJ2-1	TRBV7-2	CASSLAGTGGFDEQFF
TRBJ1-4	TRBV28	CASSSAGGINEKLFF
TRBJ2-1	TRBV19	CASSMERAALDEQFF